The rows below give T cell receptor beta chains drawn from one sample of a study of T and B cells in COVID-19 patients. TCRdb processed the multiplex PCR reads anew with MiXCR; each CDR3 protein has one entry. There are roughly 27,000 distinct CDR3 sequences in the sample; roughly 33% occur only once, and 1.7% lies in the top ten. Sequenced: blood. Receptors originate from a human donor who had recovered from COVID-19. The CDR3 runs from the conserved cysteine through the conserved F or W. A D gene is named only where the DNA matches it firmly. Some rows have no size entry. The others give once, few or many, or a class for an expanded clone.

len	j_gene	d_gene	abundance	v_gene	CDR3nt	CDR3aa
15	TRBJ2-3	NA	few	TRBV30	TGTGCCTGGAGTAAGTTAGGGGTTAGCACAGATACGCAGTATTTT	CAWSKLGVSTDTQYF
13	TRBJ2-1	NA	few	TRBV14	TGTGCCAGCAGCCGGCAGGGGAGGGGTGAGCAGTTCTTC	CASSRQGRGEQFF
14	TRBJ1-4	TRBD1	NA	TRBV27	TGTGCCAGCACCCGGACAGGTGCTAATGAAAAACTGTTTTTT	CASTRTGANEKLFF
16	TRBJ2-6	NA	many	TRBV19	TGTGCCAGTGATGACAGGTTTTCCTCTGGGGCCAACGTCCTGACTTTC	CASDDRFSSGANVLTF
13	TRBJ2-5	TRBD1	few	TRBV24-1	TGTGCCACCAGTGACTCACAGGGGAGTACCCAGTACTTC	CATSDSQGSTQYF
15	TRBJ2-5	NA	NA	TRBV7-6	TGTGCCAGCAGCTTAGCGCCGTCACCTCAAGAGACCCAGTACTTC	CASSLAPSPQETQYF
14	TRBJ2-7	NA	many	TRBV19	TGTGCCAGTAGTATACGATCCGGGTTCTACGAGCAGTACTTC	CASSIRSGFYEQYF
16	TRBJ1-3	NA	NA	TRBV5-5	TGTGCCAGCAGCTTGCTTTTGGGGGCCTCTGGAAACACCATATATTTT	CASSLLLGASGNTIYF
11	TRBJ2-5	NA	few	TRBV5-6	TGTGCCAGCAGCTTGGGTGGGACCCAGTACTTC	CASSLGGTQYF
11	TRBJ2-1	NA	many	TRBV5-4	TGTGCCAGCAGCTTCCCACCGGGGCAGTTCTTC	CASSFPPGQFF
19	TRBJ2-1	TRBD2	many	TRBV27	TGTGCCAGCCCTCCCCACACGCTAAGGGCTAGCGGGAGAGGCAATGAGCAGTTCTTC	CASPPHTLRASGRGNEQFF
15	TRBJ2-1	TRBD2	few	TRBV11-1	TGTGCCAGCAGCTTTACCGATGGACTAGCCTCTGAGCAGTTCTTC	CASSFTDGLASEQFF
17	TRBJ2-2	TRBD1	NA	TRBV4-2	TGTGCCAGCAGCCAATCCCCCGGGACAGGGGAGGCCGGGGAGCTGTTTTTT	CASSQSPGTGEAGELFF
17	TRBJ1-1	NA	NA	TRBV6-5	TGTGCCAGCAGTTACCAAGGACTGAGGGGGACGAACACTGAAGCTTTCTTT	CASSYQGLRGTNTEAFF
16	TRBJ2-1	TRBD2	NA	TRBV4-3	TGCGCCAGCAGCCAAGGGACTAGCGGGAGAGGGCATGAGCAGTTCTTC	CASSQGTSGRGHEQFF
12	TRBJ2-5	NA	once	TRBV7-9	TGTGCCAGCAGACTGCGACAAGAGACCCAGTACTTC	CASRLRQETQYF
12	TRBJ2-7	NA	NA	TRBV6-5	TGTGCCAGCAGTTACAGCTCCTACGAGCAGTACTTC	CASSYSSYEQYF
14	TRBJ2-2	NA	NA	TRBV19	TGTGCCAGTAGTGTGACTAGGGCTGGCGGGGAGCTGTTTTTT	CASSVTRAGGELFF
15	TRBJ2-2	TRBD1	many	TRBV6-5	TGTGCCAGCAGTCTTCTCACAGGGGAAACCGGGGAGCTGTTTTTT	CASSLLTGETGELFF
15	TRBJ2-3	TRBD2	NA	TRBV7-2	TGTGCCAGCAGCTTCAGAGCGGGGGAGGAAGATACGCAGTATTTT	CASSFRAGEEDTQYF
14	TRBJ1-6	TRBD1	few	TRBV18	TGTGCCAGCTCACCTCGACAGGGGAATTCACCCCTCCACTTT	CASSPRQGNSPLHF
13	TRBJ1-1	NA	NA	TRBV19	TGTGCCACTTACGGGTACCTTAACACTGAAGCTTTCTTT	CATYGYLNTEAFF
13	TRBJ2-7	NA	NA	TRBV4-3	TGCGCCAGCAGCCAAGTACTCTCTTACGAGCAGTACTTC	CASSQVLSYEQYF
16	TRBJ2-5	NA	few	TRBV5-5	TGTGCCAGCAGCTTGCGGAGGGGGCTTAGGGAAGAGACCCAGTACTTC	CASSLRRGLREETQYF
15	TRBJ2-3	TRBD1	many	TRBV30	TGTGCCTGGATTTCCCGGGACAGGAGCACAGATACGCAGTATTTT	CAWISRDRSTDTQYF
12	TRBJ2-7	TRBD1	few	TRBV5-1	TGCGCCAGCAGCCTAGACAGGGCCGAGCAGTACTTC	CASSLDRAEQYF
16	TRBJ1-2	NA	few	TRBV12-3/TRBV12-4	TGTGCCAGCAGTTTCCTGGCAGGGTCGTCTAACTATGGCTACACCTTC	CASSFLAGSSNYGYTF
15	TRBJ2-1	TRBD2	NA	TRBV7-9	TGTGCCAGCAGCCCCCGACTAGCGAGCTACAATGAGCAGTTCTTC	CASSPRLASYNEQFF
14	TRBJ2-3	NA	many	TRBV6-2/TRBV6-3	TGTGCCAGCATTACTAGACGGGACACGGATACGCAGTATTTT	CASITRRDTDTQYF
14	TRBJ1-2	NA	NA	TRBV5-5	TGTGCCAGCAGCTTGTCGTACGGACAGAGAGGCTACACCTTC	CASSLSYGQRGYTF
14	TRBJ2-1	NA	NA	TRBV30	TGTGCCTGTGCCTGGCGAAGAGGAAGCAATGAGCAGTTCTTC	CACAWRRGSNEQFF
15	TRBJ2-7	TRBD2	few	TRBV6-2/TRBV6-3	TGTGCCAGCAGTTACGCTAGCGGGAGCTCCTACGAGCAGTACTTC	CASSYASGSSYEQYF
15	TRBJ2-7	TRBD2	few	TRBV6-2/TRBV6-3	TGTGCCAGCAGTTGGACCGGGACTAGTCGCTACGAGCAGTACTTC	CASSWTGTSRYEQYF
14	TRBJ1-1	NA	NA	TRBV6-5	TGTGCCAGCAACGATGGGCTACTGAACACTGAAGCTTTCTTT	CASNDGLLNTEAFF
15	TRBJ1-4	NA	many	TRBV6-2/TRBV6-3	TGTGCCAGCAGTTATCACTATGGATCCAATGAAAAACTGTTTTTT	CASSYHYGSNEKLFF
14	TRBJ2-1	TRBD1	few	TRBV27	TGTGCCAGCAGCGACAGGGGCTTCTACAATGAGCAGTTCTTC	CASSDRGFYNEQFF
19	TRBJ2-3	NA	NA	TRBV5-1	TGCGCCAGCAGCTTGGATGCGCAGCGCAGGGGTTATAGCACAGATACGCAGTATTTT	CASSLDAQRRGYSTDTQYF
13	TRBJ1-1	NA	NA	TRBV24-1	TGTGCCACCAGTGATACACAGAACACTGAAGCTTTCTTT	CATSDTQNTEAFF
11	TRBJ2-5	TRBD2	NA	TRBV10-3	TGTGCCATCAGTGAGGGCGGGGGGGTCTACTTC	CAISEGGGVYF
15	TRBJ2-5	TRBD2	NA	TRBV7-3	TGTGCCAGCAGCCTTAGCGGGGGGGCAGGCGAGACCCAGTACTTC	CASSLSGGAGETQYF
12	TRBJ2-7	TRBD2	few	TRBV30	TGTGCCTGGAATGGCGGGAGGGCCGAGCAGTACTTC	CAWNGGRAEQYF
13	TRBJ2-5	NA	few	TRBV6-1	TGTGCCAGCAGTGAAGTCTTAGGGCGGACCCAGTACTTC	CASSEVLGRTQYF
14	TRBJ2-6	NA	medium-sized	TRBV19	TGTGCCAGTAGTCACAACTCTGGGGCCAACGTCCTGACTTTC	CASSHNSGANVLTF
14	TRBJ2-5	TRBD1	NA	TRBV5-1	TGCGCCAGCAGCAGCCAGGGGGCTCGAGAGACCCAGTACTTC	CASSSQGARETQYF
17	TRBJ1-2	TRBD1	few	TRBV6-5	TGTGCCAGCACTTTAAACCCACTCAGGGGGCTTAACTATGGCTACACCTTC	CASTLNPLRGLNYGYTF
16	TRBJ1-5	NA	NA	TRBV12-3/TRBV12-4	TGTGCCAGCAGCTTACCCCCCAGGTATAGCAATCAGCCCCAGCATTTT	CASSLPPRYSNQPQHF
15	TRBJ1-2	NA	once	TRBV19	TGTGCCAGTAGTATTGGAGGGGCCCCAGGGTATGGCTACACCTTC	CASSIGGAPGYGYTF
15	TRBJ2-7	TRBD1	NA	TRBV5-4	TGTGCCAGCAGCCCCTCGACAGGGGTGGTCCACGAGCAGTACTTC	CASSPSTGVVHEQYF
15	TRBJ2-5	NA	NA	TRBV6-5	TGTGCCAGCAGTTACACGAAGAGGGCGCAAGAGACCCAGTACTTC	CASSYTKRAQETQYF
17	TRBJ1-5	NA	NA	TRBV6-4	TGTGCCAGCAGGCCCTTCCGGGACGACTATAGCAATCAGCCCCAGCATTTT	CASRPFRDDYSNQPQHF
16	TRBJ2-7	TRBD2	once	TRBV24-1	TGTGCCACCAGTGATACAGGACTAGCGGGCTCCTACGAGCAGTACTTC	CATSDTGLAGSYEQYF
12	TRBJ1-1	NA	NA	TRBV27	TGTGCCAGCAGTTTAAGGGGCACTGAAGCTTTCTTT	CASSLRGTEAFF
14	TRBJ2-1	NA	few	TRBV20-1	TGCAGTGCTATTTGGGCAGGGGTTTCAAATGAGCAGTTCTTC	CSAIWAGVSNEQFF
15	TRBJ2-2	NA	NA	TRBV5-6	TGTGCCAGCAGCCGAGAAAGACGGAACACCGGGGAGCTGTTTTTT	CASSRERRNTGELFF
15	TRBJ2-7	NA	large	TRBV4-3	TGCGCCAGCAGCCAAGAAGTGGGGACCCCCTACGAGCAGTACTTC	CASSQEVGTPYEQYF
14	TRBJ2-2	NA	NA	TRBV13	TGTGCCAGCAGTTTAGATAGCGGCACCGGGGAGCCGTTTTTT	CASSLDSGTGEPFF
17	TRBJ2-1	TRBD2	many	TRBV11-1	TGTGCCAGCAGCTTAGCCCCGGGACTAAGCTCCTACAATGAGCAGTTCTTC	CASSLAPGLSSYNEQFF
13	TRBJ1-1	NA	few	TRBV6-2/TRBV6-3	TGTGCCAGCAGCCCGACAGGGAACACTGAAGCTTTCTTT	CASSPTGNTEAFF